These 10 T cell receptor beta chains were sequenced from one sample in a study of T cell responses to AZD1222 COVID-19 vaccine. Assay: immunoSEQ multiplex PCR; the TCRdb copy retains only in-frame clones and omits some. The profile shows around 46,000 clones, 75% to 90% of them singletons. The sequences come from peripheral blood, collected 28 days after the second AZD1222 dose. These receptors were obtained from an adult who received the AZD1222 COVID-19 vaccine.

This rearrangement joins TRBV11-3 to TRBJ2-2; the D gene is possibly TRBD2 (5 bases). The CDR3 totals 15 residues. V dropped 5 bases and J dropped 1 base, with 11 bases sitting between them. In germline, CDR1 is SGHNT, CDR2 YENEEA. CDR3 sequence (DNA): TGTGCCAGCAGCCCCGGGGAACAGAACACCGGGGAGCTGTTTTTT. It yields the protein CASSPGEQNTGELFF. The complete variable domain, with remaining parts taken from reference TRBV11-3 and TRBJ2-2, reads EAGVVQSPRYKIIEKKQPVAFWCNPISGHNTLYWYLQNLGQGPELLIRYENEEAVDDSQLPKDRFSAERLKGVDSTLKIQPAELGDSAVYLCASSPGEQNTGELFFGEGSRLTVL.

V gene TRBV28 combines with J gene TRBJ2-1; the match to TRBD2 covers 8 bases. The junction had 16 bases not matched to a gene; V was cut back by 4 bases and J by 8 bases. The CDR3 sequence is 17 residues long. The germline V gene has CDR1 MDHEN and CDR2 SYDVKM. DNA for the CDR3: TGTGCCAGCAGTTCGTCGCTTAGCGGGATAGTGGCCGATGAGCAGTTCTTC. Its protein is CASSSSLSGIVADEQFF.

This rearrangement joins TRBV10-1 to TRBJ2-1; D may match TRBD1 or TRBD2 (5 bases each). V was cut by 8 bases and J by 0 bases, with 17 bases left in between. CDR1 is WNHNN and CDR2 is SYGVQD in the germline V gene (reference sequence). This CDR3 comprises 16 residues. CDR3 nucleotide sequence: TGCGCCAGCGGGCCGGGACCCCTAAGCTCCTACAATGAGCAGTTCTTC. Translated, it gives CASGPGPLSSYNEQFF.

The V gene is TRBV7-2, the J gene TRBJ2-7; 8 nucleotides align to TRBD2. The V segment lost 5 bases and the J segment 4 bases; nucleotides outside the gene matches: 10. CDR3 size: 15 residues. Germline CDR1 SGHTA, CDR2 FQGNSA. CDR3 loop: CASSPGTGGRYEQYF. The CDR3 DNA is TGTGCCAGCAGCCCCGGAACGGGGGGGAGGTACGAGCAGTACTTC.

V usage is TRBV19 and J usage is TRBJ2-7; perhaps TRBD2 as D (5 bases). Germline V gives CDR1 LNHDA, CDR2 SQIVND (reference sequence). The V end lost 0 bases, the J end lost 0 bases, and 6 bases lay between the germline ends. This CDR3 is 14 amino acids long. CDR3: CASSIDGGSYEQYF. As DNA, the CDR3 is TGTGCCAGTAGTATAGACGGAGGCTCCTACGAGCAGTACTTC.

The chain couples TRBV12-3 or TRBV12-4 to TRBJ2-7; D not certain. The germline V and J ends were trimmed by 6 bases and 1 base, with 4 bases remaining between them. This CDR3 comprises 11 residues. CDR3 sequence reads: CASSASYEQYF. CDR3 coding DNA: TGTGCCAGCAGCGCGTCCTACGAGCAGTACTTC.

V is TRBV4-3 and J is TRBJ2-7, with 7 bases fitting TRBD1. This CDR3 spans 15 amino acids. Germline loops: CDR1 LGHNA, CDR2 YSLEER. Trimming at V came to 0 bases and at J to 5 bases, leaving 7 bases not matched to a gene. The CDR3 region is CASSQETGDPDEQYF. CDR3 DNA sequence: TGCGCCAGCAGCCAAGAAACAGGGGACCCCGACGAGCAGTACTTC.

This clone turned up a few times. This chain connects TRBV15 to TRBJ1-6; no definite D call. Trimming took 0 bases from V and 0 from J, leaving 3 bases between them. The germline V gene encodes CDR1 LNHNV and CDR2 YYDKDF (reference sequence). The CDR3 covers 15 residues. The CDR3 loop is CATSRDSSYNSPLHF. The DNA of the CDR3 is TGTGCCACCAGCAGAGACAGCTCCTATAATTCACCCCTCCACTTT.

A single count supports this clone. The CDR3 DNA sequence: TGTGCCAGCAGCCCTAAGACAGGGGGCTCGAATGTGGGCCAGCATTTT. Translating gives CASSPKTGGSNVGQHF. V is TRBV7-2 and J is TRBJ1-5; TRBD1 matches at 10 bases. CDR3 length: 16 amino acids. Per the germline V gene, CDR1 is SGHTA and CDR2 is FQGNSA. The trim removed 5 bases at V and 12 bases at J, leaving 16 bases unmatched.

The chain couples TRBV7-9 to TRBJ2-7, with D possibly being TRBD1 (5 bases). Germline V gives CDR1 SEHNR, CDR2 FQNEAQ (reference sequence). Trimming cost V 5 bases and J 7 bases, with 21 bases left between them. The CDR3 loop spans 15 amino acids. The DNA for the CDR3 is TGTGCCAGCAGCGGCGAGGCAGGGAAGTTGGGGGAGCAGTACTTC. Translation gives CASSGEAGKLGEQYF.